This paragraph reports one TCR beta chain. The antigen it binds to is not known. This entry comes from a study of monozygotic twins with inflammatory bowel disease (dated by TCRdb to about 2019). With regard to the full study: In total, roughly 30 monozygotic twin pairs made up the full study: 19 Danish pairs, all IBD-discordant, plus nine German pairs, of which four were IBD-concordant and five were IBD-discordant. Within discordant pairs, disease-associated traits were sought mainly by comparing IBD patients with their genetically identical healthy co-twins. Each individual had, on average, about 151 000 unique TCRalpha sequences and 181 000 unique TCRbeta sequences available for analysis. General findings and caveats noted by the study authors: No difference in repertoire similarity was observed between concordant and discordant twins, possibly owing to limited statistical power. Because patients received different immunosuppressive treatments, the repertoires may have picked up extra background noise and variability between individuals. The results gave no support for a single strong signal or clonotype linked to IBD. Compared with healthy twins, IBD patients shared fewer clonotypes with other individuals, and the difference was most pronounced in patients with signs of disease activity. TCRbeta repertoire diversity, by inverse Simpson index, was decreased in IBD patients compared with their healthy co-twins. Different T cell subtypes could not be distinguished in the analysis.

The CDR1 and CDR2 encoded by the germline V gene are SGHRS and YFSETQ. From the cysteine up to the phenylalanine, the CDR3 has a length of 14 residues. No nucleotide data were recorded. From each donor, an approximately 2.6 ml peripheral blood sample was collected into PAXgene tubes and kept at -80 degrees C. Without T cell sorting, total RNA was isolated from whole blood using the PAXgene blood miRNA kit on an automated QIAcube. Peripheral blood from monozygotic twin pairs concordant or discordant for inflammatory bowel disease was subjected to deep TCRalpha and TCRbeta repertoire profiling with unique molecular barcoding. For every twin pair, smoking habits were documented, and each individual was categorised as a current, former or never smoker. The library was prepared using 5' RACE. For each TCR library, around 3,500 ng of total RNA was used. For each sample, cDNA was synthesized in eight separate reactions using SMARTScribe reverse transcriptase. During cDNA synthesis, template switching was used to introduce unique molecular identifiers that contained a 6-nucleotide sample barcode. Two nested PCRs of approximately 16 and 10 cycles amplified the TCRalpha and TCRbeta cDNA, and bead purification followed each PCR. Before amplification, the cDNA was both treated with uracil DNA-glycosylase and purified with the QIAquick PCR purification kit. The second PCR added Illumina TruSeq-compatible adapters along with sample-specific barcodes. Library quality and concentration were assessed using TapeStation and Qubit, and approximately 5 ng of each library was pooled. Pooled libraries were sequenced on an Illumina HiSeq2500 single-index Rapid Run with 2 x 100 bp reads and custom sequencing primers. Per the source publication's procedure: MiGEC version 1.2.6 was used for UMI-based consensus assembly to correct PCR and sequencing errors. MiXCR version 2.1.1 was used to carry out V(D)J alignment, clonotype assembly and CDR3 extraction. To normalise gene usage, clonotype sharing and MAIT/NKT TCR abundance, the top 1000, 10 000 and 20 000 clonotypes in each sample were analysed. After downsampling to 27 000 UMIs, diversity was calculated as the inverse Simpson index using the vegan R package. Paired Mann-Whitney U tests on discordant twin pairs were used, with Benjamini-Hochberg multiple-testing correction. After TCRdb reprocessed the reads, each CDR3 protein sequence was kept as one row, without DNA. The V and J calls, along with clone size, are taken from TCRdb and not from the paper's own processing. In this sample's table one finds about 200,000 distinct CDR3 sequences. Around 7.7% of the sample comes from the top ten.

In this chain, TRBV5-1 is recombined with TRBJ1-1. The sequencing sample was made of blood. The sequence was collected from a human donor with ulcerative colitis or Crohn's disease, or a healthy co-twin of an affected twin (not recorded which). The CDR3 here reads CASSLEGWATEAFF.